This T cell receptor (beta chain) is drawn from a study of PD-1 blockade in classical Hodgkin lymphoma. Broader study findings: By C4D1 there was a significant rise in CD4+ TCR diversity but not in CD8+ TCR diversity. Patients who began taking nivolumab under 1 year after ASCT were left out. Complete responders had baseline diversity similar to newly diagnosed patients.

As for time point: cycle 4 day 1 (C4D1), after more than five weeks of nivolumab. Autologous stem cell transplantation was followed by relapse in every patient, and brentuximab vedotin exposure varied. Magnetic negative selection of thawed PBMCs was the method by which CD4+ T cells were purified. Progressive disease, partial response or complete response was each patient's best response. Repertoires were generated with immunoSEQ multiplex PCR, while TCRdb's copy carries only in-frame clones and drops some. The sample yields 25,000 to 30,000 clones, 85% to 90% seen once. About this clone: The antigen remains unidentified.

Trimming removed 6 bases from V and 2 bases from J, with 16 bases in between. Germline V lookup: CDR1 MNHEY, CDR2 SVGAGI. CDR3 length equals 15 residues. This specimen consisted of CD4+ T cells from blood, obtained before the fourth cycle of nivolumab. The genes are TRBV6-5 and TRBJ1-2; D remains unclear. The source is a human donor with classical Hodgkin lymphoma. CDR3 sequence reads: CASSRDPGGNYGYTF. The CDR3 nucleotides are TGTGCCAGCAGCCGAGACCCCGGAGGGAACTATGGCTACACCTTC.